These 28 T cell receptor beta chains were sequenced from one sample in a study of T cells in Graves' hyperthyroidism and ophthalmopathy. Amplification yielded TCR beta CDR3 regions, with RNA transcripts as the source. The HTBI set primed first-round TCR CDR3 RT-PCR. Each CDR3 protein is one row after TCRdb ran MiXCR on the multiplex PCR reads. The sample shows about 350,000 distinct CDR3 sequences, 14% of them seen only once. Sequences were obtained from blood. These receptors originate from a woman in her twenties or thirties with Graves' hyperthyroidism.

This clonotype was counted at least ten times. The V call is TRBV7-2, the J call TRBJ2-7; D not certain. The CDR3 has 15 amino acids. The V gene's germline CDR1 is SGHTA and CDR2 FQGNSA. Trimming removed 1 base at V and 0 bases at J, with 10 bases between. The CDR3: CASSLGADSSYEQYF. CDR3 sequence (DNA): TGTGCCAGCAGCTTAGGGGCGGATAGCTCCTACGAGCAGTACTTC.

There are many counts of this clonotype. V and J are TRBV24-1 and TRBJ2-1; a possible D gene is TRBD2 (6 bases). This CDR3 is built from 16 residues. The germline V gene has CDR1 KGHDR and CDR2 SFDVKD. V was shortened by 4 bases and J by 5 bases, with 17 bases between the two germline ends. CDR3 DNA sequence: TGTGCCACCAGTGACACCGGGACTCACCTCCACAATGAGCAGTTCTTC. The encoded protein is CATSDTGTHLHNEQFF.

In its sample, this clonotype was seen many times. This chain uses TRBV29-1 with TRBJ2-1, with D possibly being TRBD2 (6 bases). This CDR3 contains 13 residues. Trimming stripped 3 bases from V and 3 bases from J, with 9 bases between. CDR1 and CDR2 (germline): SQVTM, ANQGSEA. DNA for the CDR3: TGCAGCGTTGATCTAGCGCACTACAATGAGCAGTTCTTC. Translation: CSVDLAHYNEQFF.

At least ten counts were recorded for this clonotype. This chain connects TRBV15 to TRBJ2-3, with D perhaps TRBD1 (5 bases). Trimming stripped 1 base from V and 4 bases from J, with 6 bases between. Germline CDR1 and CDR2: LNHNV and YYDKDF (reference sequence). The CDR3 totals 13 residues. The CDR3 coding sequence is TGTGCCACCAGCAGAGTAGGGGCAGATACGCAGTATTTT. Its translation: CATSRVGADTQYF.

In this sample, this clonotype turned up a few times. The chain has TRBV5-6 and TRBJ1-1; 7 positions match TRBD1. V lost 0 bases to trimming and J lost 7 bases; unmatched junction nucleotides: 3. Germline CDR1 SGHDT, CDR2 YYEEEE. The CDR3 loop spans 13 amino acids. The DNA for the CDR3 is TGTGCCAGCAGCTTGGGGGACAGAGATGAAGCTTTCTTT. This translates into CASSLGDRDEAFF.

This clonotype was seen many times. In nucleotides, the CDR3 is TGCAGTGCTGAGGGGGCTGGCTACACCTTC. Residues: CSAEGAGYTF. This chain joins TRBV20-1 and TRBJ1-2; TRBD1 aligns across 7 bases. V lost 5 bases and J lost 7; bases outside the gene matches: 1. This CDR3 is built from 10 residues. Germline lookup yields CDR1 DFQATT and CDR2 SNEGSKA (reference sequence).

This clonotype was counted only a few times. This chain links TRBV12-3 or TRBV12-4 with TRBJ1-1, with D possibly being TRBD1 (5 bases). V shed 3 bases and J shed 4 bases, with 12 bases lying between them. The CDR3 contains 14 residues. Here the CDR3 reads CASSFGGSVTEAFF. Written as DNA, the CDR3 is TGTGCCAGCAGTTTCGGGGGTTCGGTCACTGAAGCTTTCTTT.

This chain links TRBV20-1 with TRBJ1-1; D might be TRBD1 (5 bases). Trimming removed 3 bases at V and 3 bases at J, with 20 bases between. Germline V gene lookup returns CDR1 DFQATT and CDR2 SNEGSKA (reference sequence). There are 16 residues in the CDR3. CDR3 loop: CSARPGVGDWDTEAFF. In nucleotides, the CDR3 is TGCAGTGCTAGGCCAGGAGTGGGGGATTGGGACACTGAAGCTTTCTTT.

This clonotype was observed a few times. The rearrangement uses TRBV6-2 or TRBV6-3 and TRBJ2-4, with D uncertain. V dropped 2 bases and J dropped 0 bases, with 8 bases sitting between them. Germline values: CDR1 MNHEY, CDR2 SVGEGT. The CDR3 has 15 amino acids. The CDR3 DNA is TGTGCCAGCAGTTACCCGATACTAGCCAAAAACATTCAGTACTTC. Protein product: CASSYPILAKNIQYF.

This clonotype came up many times. The chain is built from TRBV20-1 and TRBJ2-1; no clear D. Trimming left V 5 bases short and J 7 bases short, with 12 bases between. The V gene's germline CDR1 is DFQATT and CDR2 SNEGSKA (reference sequence). The CDR3 has 12 amino acids. This CDR3 is CSARVGWNEQFF. The CDR3 DNA follows: TGCAGTGCTCGTGTGGGATGGAATGAGCAGTTCTTC.

This clonotype has at least ten counts. Here the CDR3 reads CASSSLTGTDNEQFF. The CDR3 region has the DNA TGCGCCAGCAGCTCCCTTACCGGGACAGACAATGAGCAGTTCTTC. The chain uses TRBV5-1 and TRBJ2-1; 7 positions agree with TRBD1. The CDR3 totals 15 residues. The germline CDR1 and CDR2 sequences are SGHRS and YFSETQ. V shed 3 bases, J shed 5 bases, and the junction held 8 bases outside the gene matches.

This clonotype was observed at least ten times. The rearrangement links TRBV12-3 or TRBV12-4 to TRBJ2-2, with no clear D. Trimming removed 6 bases at V and 1 base at J, with 12 bases between. CDR3 length equals 15 residues. This CDR3 is CASRSFTENTGELFF. CDR3 DNA: TGTGCCAGCAGATCCTTTACAGAGAACACCGGGGAGCTGTTTTTT.

This clonotype appeared a few times. The chain recombines TRBV9 with TRBJ1-6, with a tentative D call TRBD1 (6 bases). Germline V gene data show CDR1 as SGDLS and CDR2 as YYNGEE. Trimming shortened V by 2 bases and J by 9 bases, and 12 bases separated the two germline ends. The CDR3 totals 14 residues. The CDR3 nucleotides read TGTGCCAGCAGCGTCCGTGGGGGCTCTTCACCCCTCCACTTT. It translates to CASSVRGGSSPLHF.

The table lists this clonotype with many counts. V is TRBV2 and J is TRBJ2-5; TRBD2 matches at 16 bases. Germline trimming cut 4 bases from V and 0 bases from J; bases unmatched to any gene: 5. CDR3 length: 18 residues. Germline V CDR1 and CDR2: SNHLY, FYNNEI. CDR3 region: CASSVGLAGGGYQETQYF. The CDR3 coding sequence is TGTGCCAGCAGTGTGGGACTAGCGGGAGGGGGGTACCAAGAGACCCAGTACTTC.

This clonotype was seen many times. The gene calls are TRBV3-1 and TRBJ1-1; D gene unclear. Trimming shortened V by 5 bases and J by 0 bases, and 13 bases separated the two germline ends. CDR1 and CDR2 from the germline V gene are LGHDT and YNNKEL (reference sequence). The CDR3 totals 15 residues. In DNA form, the CDR3 reads TGTGCCAGCAGCGATACCCCGGACGTGAACACTGAAGCTTTCTTT. Amino acids: CASSDTPDVNTEAFF.

This clonotype was detected a few times. The genes are TRBV14 and TRBJ2-1; D not certain. The V gene lost 4 bases and the J gene lost 9 bases, with 16 bases spanning the gap. Germline V lookup: CDR1 SGHDN, CDR2 FVKESK. This CDR3 contains 14 residues. This chain's CDR3 is CASSRYRHYGEQFF. The CDR3 nucleotides are TGTGCCAGCAGCCGGTACCGACATTATGGTGAGCAGTTCTTC.

This clonotype was counted many times. V gene TRBV6-2 or TRBV6-3 combines with J gene TRBJ2-3; possibly TRBD2 for D (6 bases). Germline V gene lookup returns CDR1 MNHEY and CDR2 SVGEGT. The CDR3 contains 15 residues. V was pared by 2 bases and J by 3 bases, with 12 bases between. The CDR3 protein is CASSYGGKGTDTQYF. The CDR3 nucleotides read TGTGCCAGCAGTTACGGCGGGAAGGGGACAGATACGCAGTATTTT.

In its sample, this clonotype was seen many times. The chain carries TRBV9 and TRBJ2-3; no firm D call. The germline V gene encodes CDR1 SGDLS and CDR2 YYNGEE. This CDR3 comprises 12 residues. Trimming stripped 3 bases from V and 6 bases from J, with 8 bases between. CDR3 coding DNA: TGTGCCAGCAGCGACCGTTGGGATACGCAGTATTTT. Protein: CASSDRWDTQYF.

The rearrangement uses TRBV13 and TRBJ2-5; D remains ambiguous. Germline V gives CDR1 PRHDT, CDR2 FYEKMQ (reference sequence). Trimming cost V 3 bases and J 7 bases, with 12 bases left between them. CDR3 length: 13 amino acids. The CDR3, as DNA: TGTGCCAGCAGCTTGAGTCAGGCGAGGACCCAGTACTTC. Its translation: CASSLSQARTQYF.

The V gene is TRBV6-1, the J gene TRBJ2-3; D not certain. CDR1 MNHNS and CDR2 SASEGT come from the germline V gene. The CDR3 runs 12 residues. V gave up 6 bases and J gave up 4 bases, with 8 bases separating them. CDR3 sequence (DNA): TGTGCCAGCAGGCGGCCGTCAGATACGCAGTATTTT. Translated, it gives CASRRPSDTQYF.

There are many counts of this clonotype. The chain links TRBV2 to TRBJ1-2; D possibly corresponds to TRBD1 (5 bases). The ends were cut back, 4 bases at V and 5 bases at J, with 11 bases in the middle. CDR1 SNHLY and CDR2 FYNNEI come from the germline V gene. CDR3 length: 13 amino acids. As DNA, the CDR3 is TGTGCCAGCAGTGCCCAGGCAGGGTATGGCTACACCTTC. Protein: CASSAQAGYGYTF. Full variable domain (missing parts from reference TRBV2 and TRBJ1-2): EPEVTQTPSHQVTQMGQEVILRCVPISNHLYFYWYRQILGQKVEFLVSFYNNEISEKSEIFDDQFSVERPDGSNFTLKIRSTKLEDSAMYFCASSAQAGYGYTFGSGTRLTVV.

The table lists this clonotype with a few counts. The gene calls are TRBV20-1 and TRBJ2-1; 7 nucleotides line up with TRBD2. Germline assignment: CDR1 DFQATT and CDR2 SNEGSKA (reference sequence). This CDR3 has 14 residues. The V segment lost 3 bases and the J segment 0 bases; nucleotides outside the gene matches: 2. CDR3 residues: CSASGRSSYNEQFF. CDR3 nucleotide sequence: TGCAGTGCTAGCGGGAGGAGCTCCTACAATGAGCAGTTCTTC.

The chain has TRBV6-5 and TRBJ1-5; 7 nucleotides line up with TRBD1. V was pared by 2 bases and J by 0 bases, with 22 bases of the junction left unmatched. The CDR3 sequence is 22 residues long. Germline values: CDR1 MNHEY, CDR2 SVGAGI. CDR3 loop: CASSYETGYGFHSPTSNQPQHF. CDR3 DNA sequence: TGTGCCAGCAGTTACGAGACAGGGTACGGTTTCCACTCCCCTACTAGCAATCAGCCCCAGCATTTT.

This clonotype was seen repeatedly, ten times or more. The V call is TRBV24-1, the J call TRBJ2-5; 9 nucleotides agree with TRBD2. Germline CDR1 reads KGHDR; CDR2 reads SFDVKD. This CDR3 is 17 amino acids long. Trimming removed 6 bases from V and 5 bases from J; junction bases left unmatched: 15. The DNA of the CDR3 is TGTGCCACCAGTACGGGGCGCCTCAAAGCGGGAGGTGAGACCCAGTACTTC. Protein sequence: CATSTGRLKAGGETQYF.

This clonotype appeared many times. This chain links TRBV7-8 with TRBJ2-7, with 8 positions matching TRBD2. Germline V CDR1 and CDR2: SGHVS, FQNEAQ. J lost 6 bases, V lost 9 bases, and 19 bases had no gene match. There are 16 residues in the CDR3. The CDR3 DNA follows: TGTGCCAGTGCCAAGTATTTTACCGGGAGGGACGGCGAGCAGTACTTC. Translating gives CASAKYFTGRDGEQYF. Complete variable domain (other parts from reference TRBV7-8 and TRBJ2-7): GAGVSQSPRYKVAKRGQDVALRCDPISGHVSLFWYQQALGQGPEFLTYFQNEAQLDKSGLPSDRFFAERPEGSVSTLKIQRTQQEDSAVYLCASAKYFTGRDGEQYFGPGTRLTVT.

This clonotype came up many times. The chain joins TRBV11-1 to TRBJ2-1; the D gene is possibly TRBD2 (5 bases). The germline V and J ends were trimmed by 2 bases and 0 bases, with 11 bases remaining between them. The CDR3 contains 16 residues. The V gene's germline CDR1 is SGHAT and CDR2 FQDESV (reference sequence). The CDR3 nucleotides are TGTGCCAGCAGCTTATTGCGGGCTAGCTCCTACAATGAGCAGTTCTTC. Translated: CASSLLRASSYNEQFF.

The chain employs TRBV7-6 and TRBJ2-1, with D possibly being TRBD1 or TRBD2 (5 bases each). With 4 bases removed from V and 11 bases from J, the gap between germline ends came to 15 bases. CDR3 length equals 13 residues. Looked up from germline, CDR1 is SGHVS and CDR2 is FNYEAQ. As DNA, the CDR3 is TGTGCCAGCAGCTCAGTAGTATCGGGACAGCAGTTCTTC. This gives the protein CASSSVVSGQQFF.

In its sample, this clonotype was seen many times. The chain carries TRBV28 and TRBJ1-4, with TRBD1 matching over 7 bases. Germline-derived CDR1 and CDR2 are MDHEN and SYDVKM. V was clipped by 4 bases and J by 5 bases; unmatched bases: 10. This CDR3 spans 16 amino acids. The CDR3 sequence: CASSSPTGAINEKLFF. The CDR3 DNA sequence: TGTGCCAGCAGTTCTCCTACAGGGGCGATAAATGAAAAACTGTTTTTT.